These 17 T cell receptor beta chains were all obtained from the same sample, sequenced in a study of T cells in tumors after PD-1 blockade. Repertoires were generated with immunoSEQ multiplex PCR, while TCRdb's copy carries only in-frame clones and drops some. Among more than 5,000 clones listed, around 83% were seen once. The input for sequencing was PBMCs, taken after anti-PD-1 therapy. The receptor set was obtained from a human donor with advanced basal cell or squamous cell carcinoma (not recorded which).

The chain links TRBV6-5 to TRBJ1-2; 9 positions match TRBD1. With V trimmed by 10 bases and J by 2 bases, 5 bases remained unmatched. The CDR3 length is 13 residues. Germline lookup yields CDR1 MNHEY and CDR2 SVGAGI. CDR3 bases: TGTGCCATGCGGGACAGGGCCAACTATGGCTACACCTTC. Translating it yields CAMRDRANYGYTF.

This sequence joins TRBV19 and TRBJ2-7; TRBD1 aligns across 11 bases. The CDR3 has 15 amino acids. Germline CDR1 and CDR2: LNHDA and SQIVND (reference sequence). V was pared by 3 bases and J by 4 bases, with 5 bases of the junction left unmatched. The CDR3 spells CASSIRDRGTYEQYF. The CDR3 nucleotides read TGTGCCAGTAGTATTAGGGACAGGGGGACTTACGAGCAGTACTTC.

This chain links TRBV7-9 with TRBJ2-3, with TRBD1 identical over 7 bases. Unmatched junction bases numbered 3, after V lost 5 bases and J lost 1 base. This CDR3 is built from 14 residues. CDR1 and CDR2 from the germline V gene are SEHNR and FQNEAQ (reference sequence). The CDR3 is CASSPTGGTDTQYF. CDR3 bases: TGTGCCAGCAGCCCCACAGGGGGCACAGATACGCAGTATTTT. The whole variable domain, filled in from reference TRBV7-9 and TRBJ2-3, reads DTGVSQNPRHKITKRGQNVTFRCDPISEHNRLYWYRQTLGQGPEFLTYFQNEAQLEKSRLLSDRFSAERPKGSFSTLEIQRTEQGDSAMYLCASSPTGGTDTQYFGPGTRLTVL.

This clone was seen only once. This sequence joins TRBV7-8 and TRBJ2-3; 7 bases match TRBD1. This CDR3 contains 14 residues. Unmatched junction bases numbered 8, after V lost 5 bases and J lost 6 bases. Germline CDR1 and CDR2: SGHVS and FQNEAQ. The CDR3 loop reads CASSAEDREDTQYF. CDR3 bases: TGTGCCAGCAGCGCGGAAGACAGGGAGGATACGCAGTATTTT.

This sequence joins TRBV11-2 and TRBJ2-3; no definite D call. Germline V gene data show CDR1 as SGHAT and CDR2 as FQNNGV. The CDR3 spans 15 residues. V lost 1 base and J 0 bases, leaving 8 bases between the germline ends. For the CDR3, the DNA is TGTGCCAGCAGCTTAGGGCGCCATAGCACAGATACGCAGTATTTT. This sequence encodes CASSLGRHSTDTQYF.

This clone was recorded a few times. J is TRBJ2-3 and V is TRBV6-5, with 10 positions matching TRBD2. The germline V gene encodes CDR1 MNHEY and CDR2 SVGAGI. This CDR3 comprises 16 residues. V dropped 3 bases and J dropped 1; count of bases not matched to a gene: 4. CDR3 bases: TGTGCCAGCAGTTATGGAGGACTAGCGGGCACAGATACGCAGTATTTT. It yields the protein CASSYGGLAGTDTQYF.

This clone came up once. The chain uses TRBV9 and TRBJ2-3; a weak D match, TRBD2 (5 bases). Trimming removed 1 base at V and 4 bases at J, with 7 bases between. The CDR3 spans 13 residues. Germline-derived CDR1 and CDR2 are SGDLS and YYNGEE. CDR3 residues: CASSVSSSDTQYF. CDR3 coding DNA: TGTGCCAGCAGCGTATCTAGCTCAGATACGCAGTATTTT.

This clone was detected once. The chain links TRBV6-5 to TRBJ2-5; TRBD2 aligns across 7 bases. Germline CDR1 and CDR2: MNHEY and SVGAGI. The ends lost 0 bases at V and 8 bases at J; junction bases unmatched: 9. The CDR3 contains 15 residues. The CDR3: CASSYSSGLGGTQYF. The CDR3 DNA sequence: TGTGCCAGCAGTTACTCGAGTGGACTAGGTGGAACCCAGTACTTC.

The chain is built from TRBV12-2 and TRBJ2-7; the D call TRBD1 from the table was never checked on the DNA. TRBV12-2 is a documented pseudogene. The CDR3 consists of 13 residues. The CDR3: CASRLGSSYEQYF. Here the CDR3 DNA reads TGTGCAAGTCGCTTAGGCAGCTCCTACGAGCAGTACTTC.

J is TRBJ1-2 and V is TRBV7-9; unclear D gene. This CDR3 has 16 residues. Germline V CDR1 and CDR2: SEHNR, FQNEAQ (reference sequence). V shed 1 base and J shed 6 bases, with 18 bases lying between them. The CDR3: CASSLGTAIQADGYTF. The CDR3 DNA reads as TGTGCCAGCAGCTTAGGGACGGCCATTCAGGCCGATGGCTACACCTTC.

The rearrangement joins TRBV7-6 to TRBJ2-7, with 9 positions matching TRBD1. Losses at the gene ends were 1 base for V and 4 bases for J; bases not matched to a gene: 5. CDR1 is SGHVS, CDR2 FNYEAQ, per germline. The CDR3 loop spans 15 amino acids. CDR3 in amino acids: CASSLGGDRAYEQYF. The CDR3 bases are TGTGCCAGCAGCTTAGGGGGGGACAGGGCGTACGAGCAGTACTTC.

The CDR3 loop reads CASSETASGNTIYF. The CDR3 DNA sequence: TGTGCCAGCAGTGAAACGGCTTCTGGAAACACCATATATTTT. This chain uses TRBV2 with TRBJ1-3; no firm D call. Germline V gene lookup returns CDR1 SNHLY and CDR2 FYNNEI. The CDR3 length is 14 residues. The V gene lost 2 bases and the J gene lost 1 base, with 6 bases spanning the gap. Filled out from reference TRBV2 and TRBJ1-3, the complete variable domain reads EPEVTQTPSHQVTQMGQEVILRCVPISNHLYFYWYRQILGQKVEFLVSFYNNEISEKSEIFDDQFSVERPDGSNFTLKIRSTKLEDSAMYFCASSETASGNTIYFGEGSWLTVV.

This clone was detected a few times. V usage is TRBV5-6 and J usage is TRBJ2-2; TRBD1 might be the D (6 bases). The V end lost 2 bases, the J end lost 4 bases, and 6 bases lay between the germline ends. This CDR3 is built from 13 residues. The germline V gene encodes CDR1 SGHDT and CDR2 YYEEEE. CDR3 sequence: CASSLQGTGELFF. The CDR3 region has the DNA TGTGCCAGCAGCTTACAGGGCACCGGGGAGCTGTTTTTT.

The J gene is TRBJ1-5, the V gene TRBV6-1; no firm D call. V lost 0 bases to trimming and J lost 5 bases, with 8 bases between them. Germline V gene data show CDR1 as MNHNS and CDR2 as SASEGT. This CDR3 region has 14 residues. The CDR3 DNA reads TGTGCCAGCAGTGAAGCGACCTTCCATCAGCCCCAGCATTTT. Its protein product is CASSEATFHQPQHF.

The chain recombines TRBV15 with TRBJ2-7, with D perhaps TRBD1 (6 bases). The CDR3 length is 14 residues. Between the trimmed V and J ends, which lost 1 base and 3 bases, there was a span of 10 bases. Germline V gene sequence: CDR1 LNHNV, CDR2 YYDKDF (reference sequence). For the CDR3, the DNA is TGTGCCACCAGCAGAGTCGGACAGTTCTACGAGCAGTACTTC. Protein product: CATSRVGQFYEQYF.

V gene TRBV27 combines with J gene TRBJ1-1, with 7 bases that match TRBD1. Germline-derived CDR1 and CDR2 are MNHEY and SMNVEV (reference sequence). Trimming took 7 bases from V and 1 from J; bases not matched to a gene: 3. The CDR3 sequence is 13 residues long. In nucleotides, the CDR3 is TGTGCCAGCAAGGGACAGCGGAACACTGAAGCTTTCTTT. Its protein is CASKGQRNTEAFF.

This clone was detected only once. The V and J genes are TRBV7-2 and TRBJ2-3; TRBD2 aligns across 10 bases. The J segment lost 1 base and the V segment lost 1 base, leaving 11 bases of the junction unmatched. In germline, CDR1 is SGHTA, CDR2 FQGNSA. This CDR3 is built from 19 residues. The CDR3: CASSLEVAGGPYGTDTQYF. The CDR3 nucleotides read TGTGCCAGCAGCTTAGAAGTAGCGGGGGGCCCCTACGGCACAGATACGCAGTATTTT.